This TCR beta chain was obtained from a study of response to subunit inactivated influenza vaccine (dated by TCRdb to 2016 to 2018). A note on the overall study: To follow how T cells responded to a trivalent subunit inactivated influenza vaccine, the researchers relied on deep quantitative profiling of the T cell receptor repertoire. The investigation overall reported the following: The authors suggested that each seasonal influenza vaccination may recruit only a limited number of new T cells.

Taken from the germline V gene (reference sequence), the CDR1 and CDR2 loops are DFQATT and SNEGSKA. The CDR3 sequence holds 13 residues, the cysteine and phenylalanine included. The only DNA kept is the CDR3, 39 bases in frame from the first base. Cut back by 3 bases and 9 bases, the V and J ends lie 15 bases apart. This clonotype was picked up a small number of times. Its antigen is still unknown. No qualities accompany the bases; no much larger clone lies one base away. The library was built by means of RT-PCR. These reads were obtained on an Illumina HiSeq 2500. The raw public data were reprocessed by TCRdb itself: fastp quality trimming at Q25, MiXCR clonotype calling, in-frame beta chains only. All rows with the same CDR3 protein become a single entry with the most common DNA and genes. The sample table contains around 200,000 distinct CDR3 sequences; only one count was recorded for under 15% of them. Roughly 24% of the sample lies in the top ten.

The TCR sequence derives from a man between 50 and 59 years old who received an inactivated influenza vaccine. Donor details come from another sample of the same person, matched by shared clones. The sequencing here drew on CD8+ T cells sorted from PBMCs, taken 5 to 6 days after vaccination. The chain couples TRBV20-1 to TRBJ2-1; the D segment could be TRBD2, given 6 matching bases. Here the CDR3 is given as CSASAGEVGEQFF. The nucleotides are TGCAGTGCTAGTGCCGGGGAGGTGGGTGAGCAGTTCTTC.